This record concerns one T cell receptor (beta chain) sequence. A junction boundary mismatches the germline segment, possibly from a read error. This entry belongs to a study of cytomegalovirus exposure and HLA in healthy donors. The PCR contained 60 Vbeta and 13 Jbeta primers. Clones were read by immunoSEQ multiplex PCR, and TCRdb kept only the in-frame ones, dropping some. The sample consists of roughly 60,000 clones, 70% to 80% of them appearing once. This clonotype originated in a woman in her thirties or forties in good health and CMV-seropositive. The sequencing sample was made of PBMCs.

CDR3 sequence: CAGSARGVVTNEKLFF. The CDR3 nucleotides are TGTGCCGGTAGTGCCAGGGGAGTCGTAACTAATGAAAAACTGTTTTTT. V gene TRBV19 combines with J gene TRBJ1-4, with a weak D call TRBD1 (6 bases). CDR3 length equals 16 residues. Germline V gene lookup returns CDR1 LNHDA and CDR2 SQIVND (reference sequence).